The present entry profiles one T cell receptor beta chain with its context. This entry belongs to a study of blood T cell repertoires in COVID-19. Study-level information: COVID-19 samples collected from the United States, Italy and Spain covered acute and convalescent phases. T cells, B-cell-depleted T cells, or PBMCs provided the cDNA or gDNA that served as material.

Trimming took off 4 bases at V and 0 bases at J, with 6 bases between the two ends. Germline loops: CDR1 MDHEN, CDR2 SYDVKM. There are 14 residues in the CDR3. Original analysis: The assay estimated nucleated cells by amplifying reference gene primers. Sequenced by immunoSEQ multiplex PCR; TCRdb stores in-frame clones only, minus some. V and J calls and clone size follow that table, whereas D and trimming were derived from the DNA. The sample records over 120,000 clones, about 85% being singletons. This TCR was recovered from a human donor with acute or convalescent COVID-19. The donor label of this sample is uncertain. This sequence joins TRBV28 and TRBJ2-2; a possible D gene is TRBD2 (5 bases). The specimen sequenced was peripheral blood. Here the CDR3 reads CASSWETNTGELFF. The CDR3 nucleotides read TGTGCCAGCAGTTGGGAGACGAACACCGGGGAGCTGTTTTTT.